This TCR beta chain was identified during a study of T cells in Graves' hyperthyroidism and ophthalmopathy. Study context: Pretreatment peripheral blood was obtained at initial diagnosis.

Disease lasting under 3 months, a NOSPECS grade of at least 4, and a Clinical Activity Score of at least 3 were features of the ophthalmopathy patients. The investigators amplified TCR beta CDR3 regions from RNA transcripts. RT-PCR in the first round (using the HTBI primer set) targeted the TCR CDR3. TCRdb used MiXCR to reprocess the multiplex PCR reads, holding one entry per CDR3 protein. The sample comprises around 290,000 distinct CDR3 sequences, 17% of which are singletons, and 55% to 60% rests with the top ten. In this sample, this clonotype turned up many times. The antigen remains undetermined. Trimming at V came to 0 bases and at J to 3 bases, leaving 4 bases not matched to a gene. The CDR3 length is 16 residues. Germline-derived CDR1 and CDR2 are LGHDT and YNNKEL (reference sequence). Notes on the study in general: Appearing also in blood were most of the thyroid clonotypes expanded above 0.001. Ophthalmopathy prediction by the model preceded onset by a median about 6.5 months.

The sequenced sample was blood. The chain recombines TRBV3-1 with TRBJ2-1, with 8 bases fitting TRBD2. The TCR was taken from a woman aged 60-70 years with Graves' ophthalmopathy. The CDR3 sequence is CASSQDKLAVYNEQFF. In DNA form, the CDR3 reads TGTGCCAGCAGCCAAGATAAACTAGCGGTCTACAATGAGCAGTTCTTC.